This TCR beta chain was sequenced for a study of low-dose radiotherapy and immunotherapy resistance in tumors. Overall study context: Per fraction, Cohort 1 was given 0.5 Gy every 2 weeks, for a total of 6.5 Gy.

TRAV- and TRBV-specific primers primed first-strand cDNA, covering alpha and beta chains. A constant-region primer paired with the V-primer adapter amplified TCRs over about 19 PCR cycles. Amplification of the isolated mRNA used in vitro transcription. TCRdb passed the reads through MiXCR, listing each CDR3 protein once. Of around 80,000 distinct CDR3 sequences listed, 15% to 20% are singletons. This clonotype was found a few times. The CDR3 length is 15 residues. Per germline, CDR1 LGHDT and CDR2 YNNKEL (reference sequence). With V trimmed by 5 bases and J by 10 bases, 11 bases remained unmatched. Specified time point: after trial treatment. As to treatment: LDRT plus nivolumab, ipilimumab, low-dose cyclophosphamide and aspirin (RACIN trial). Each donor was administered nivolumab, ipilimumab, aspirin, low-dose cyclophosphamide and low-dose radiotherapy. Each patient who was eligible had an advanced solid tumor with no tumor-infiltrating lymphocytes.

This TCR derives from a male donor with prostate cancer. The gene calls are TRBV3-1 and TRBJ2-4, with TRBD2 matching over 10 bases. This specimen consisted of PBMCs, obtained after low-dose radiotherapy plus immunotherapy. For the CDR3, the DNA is TGTGCCAGCAGCGGCTTAGCGGGAGGCCAACGGATTCAGTACTTC. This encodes CASSGLAGGQRIQYF.